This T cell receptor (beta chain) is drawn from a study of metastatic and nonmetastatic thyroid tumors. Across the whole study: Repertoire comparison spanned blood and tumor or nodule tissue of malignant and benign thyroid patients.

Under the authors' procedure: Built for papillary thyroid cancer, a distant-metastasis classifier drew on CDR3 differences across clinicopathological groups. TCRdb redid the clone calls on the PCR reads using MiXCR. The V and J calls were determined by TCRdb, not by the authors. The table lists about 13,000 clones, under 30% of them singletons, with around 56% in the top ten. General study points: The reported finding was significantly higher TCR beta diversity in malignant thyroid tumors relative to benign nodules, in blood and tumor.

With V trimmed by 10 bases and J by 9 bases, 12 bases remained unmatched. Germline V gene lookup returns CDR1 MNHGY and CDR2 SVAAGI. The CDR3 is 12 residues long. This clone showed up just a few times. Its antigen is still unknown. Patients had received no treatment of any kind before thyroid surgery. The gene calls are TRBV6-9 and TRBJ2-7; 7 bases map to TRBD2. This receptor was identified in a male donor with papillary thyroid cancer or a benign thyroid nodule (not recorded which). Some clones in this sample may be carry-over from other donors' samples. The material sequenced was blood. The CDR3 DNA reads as TGTGCCATTAGTTATGGGGGGGACGGGCAGTACTTC. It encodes CAISYGGDGQYF.